This is a list of T cell receptor beta chains from one sample in a study of T cell responses to AZD1222 COVID-19 vaccine. Produced via immunoSEQ multiplex PCR; TCRdb's table is partial and in-frame only. The table includes about 200,000 clones, 90% to 95% detected once. Sequenced here: peripheral blood, sampled 28 days after the second dose of the MenACWY control vaccine. All receptors come from an adult who received the MenACWY meningococcal vaccine as a control. The CDR3 runs from the conserved cysteine through the conserved F or W. Fields, in order: V gene, J gene, clone size, D gene, CDR3 DNA, CDR3 protein. D genes are given only for firm matches. Rows may omit the clone size; those that give it use once, few, many or a size class.

v_call: TRBV15; j_call: TRBJ2-1; clone_size: .; d_call: TRBD1; cdr3_nt: TGTGCCACCACCCCGGACAGGGGGAACTACAATGAGCAGTTCTTC; cdr3_aa: CATTPDRGNYNEQFF
v_call: TRBV7-9; j_call: TRBJ2-1; clone_size: .; d_call: TRBD2; cdr3_nt: TGTGCCAGCAGCTTAGCCCTACTAGCGGGAGGCCCCAATGAGCAGTTCTTC; cdr3_aa: CASSLALLAGGPNEQFF
v_call: TRBV6-1; j_call: TRBJ2-7; clone_size: .; d_call: .; cdr3_nt: TGTGCCAGCAGTGAAGTGGGCGGGGCCCCCTACGAGCAGTACTTC; cdr3_aa: CASSEVGGAPYEQYF
v_call: TRBV23-1; j_call: TRBJ2-1; clone_size: once; d_call: .; cdr3_nt: TGCGCCAGCAGTCAACCGGGACCCCTCTACAATGAGCAGTTCTTC; cdr3_aa: CASSQPGPLYNEQFF
v_call: TRBV30; j_call: TRBJ1-3; clone_size: once; d_call: .; cdr3_nt: TGTGCCTGGAGACGTCCAGGGACCATATATTTT; cdr3_aa: CAWRRPGTIYF
v_call: TRBV9; j_call: TRBJ2-5; clone_size: .; d_call: .; cdr3_nt: TGTGCCAGCAGCGTAGGGGGTTCCCAAGGGGAGACCCAGTACTTC; cdr3_aa: CASSVGGSQGETQYF
v_call: TRBV3-1/TRBV3-2; j_call: TRBJ2-3; clone_size: once; d_call: .; cdr3_nt: TGTGCCAGCAGGAACACTACTGGATTTCCTGTCACAGATACGCAGTATTTT; cdr3_aa: CASRNTTGFPVTDTQYF
v_call: TRBV2; j_call: TRBJ1-4; clone_size: .; d_call: .; cdr3_nt: TGTGCCAGTTCCTTAGCGGCAACTAATGAAAAACTGTTTTTT; cdr3_aa: CASSLAATNEKLFF
v_call: TRBV29-1; j_call: TRBJ2-7; clone_size: .; d_call: TRBD2; cdr3_nt: TGCAGCGTCGCAGGGCGGGAGGGCCTGGGGGAGCAGTACTTC; cdr3_aa: CSVAGREGLGEQYF
v_call: TRBV29-1; j_call: TRBJ1-2; clone_size: once; d_call: TRBD1; cdr3_nt: TGCAGCGTTGAAGTCCGGGACAGATATGGCTACACCTTC; cdr3_aa: CSVEVRDRYGYTF
v_call: TRBV3-1/TRBV3-2; j_call: TRBJ2-7; clone_size: .; d_call: .; cdr3_nt: TGTGCCAGCAGCCAAATGGGGCGTTACGAGCAGTACTTC; cdr3_aa: CASSQMGRYEQYF
v_call: TRBV25-1; j_call: TRBJ2-7; clone_size: .; d_call: .; cdr3_nt: TGTGCCAGCCAAAGGGACACAACCTACGAGCAGTACTTC; cdr3_aa: CASQRDTTYEQYF
v_call: TRBV7-2; j_call: TRBJ2-7; clone_size: .; d_call: TRBD2; cdr3_nt: TGTGCCAGCAGCTTAGGGACTAGCGGGAGGTCCCCCTACGAGCAGTACTTC; cdr3_aa: CASSLGTSGRSPYEQYF
v_call: TRBV7-2; j_call: TRBJ2-7; clone_size: .; d_call: .; cdr3_nt: TGTGCCAGCAGCTTAGAGCTAGCCGGCGAGCAGTACTTC; cdr3_aa: CASSLELAGEQYF
v_call: TRBV4-2; j_call: TRBJ2-6; clone_size: few; d_call: .; cdr3_nt: TGTGCCAGCAGCCAAGATGGGGATGCTTCTGGGGCCAACGTCCTGACTTTC; cdr3_aa: CASSQDGDASGANVLTF
v_call: TRBV19; j_call: TRBJ1-4; clone_size: .; d_call: .; cdr3_nt: TGTGCCAGTAGTATGGGGGCGGATGAAAAACTGTTTTTT; cdr3_aa: CASSMGADEKLFF
v_call: TRBV9; j_call: TRBJ1-2; clone_size: .; d_call: TRBD1; cdr3_nt: TGTGCCAGCAGCGAAATAGGGACAGGGCTCGCCTATGGCTACACCTTC; cdr3_aa: CASSEIGTGLAYGYTF
v_call: TRBV28; j_call: TRBJ2-7; clone_size: .; d_call: .; cdr3_nt: TGTGCCAGCCGCCCGATCGGACGCTTCTCCTACGAGCAGTACTTC; cdr3_aa: CASRPIGRFSYEQYF
v_call: TRBV5-1; j_call: TRBJ2-5; clone_size: .; d_call: .; cdr3_nt: TGCGCCAGCAGCTTGGCCCTGGGCGAGGGCCAGTACTTC; cdr3_aa: CASSLALGEGQYF
v_call: TRBV20-1; j_call: TRBJ2-7; clone_size: .; d_call: TRBD1; cdr3_nt: TGCAGTTCAGGACAGGGAGGCGAGCAGTACTTC; cdr3_aa: CSSGQGGEQYF
v_call: TRBV11-1; j_call: TRBJ2-3; clone_size: .; d_call: .; cdr3_nt: TGTGCCAGCAGCTTAGGGCGGGCTTCTTCGTATACGCAGTATTTT; cdr3_aa: CASSLGRASSYTQYF
v_call: TRBV18; j_call: TRBJ1-1; clone_size: .; d_call: .; cdr3_nt: TGTGCCAGCTCACCACCTCTGGGTATCGACACTGAAGCTTTCTTT; cdr3_aa: CASSPPLGIDTEAFF
v_call: TRBV6-5; j_call: TRBJ1-1; clone_size: .; d_call: .; cdr3_nt: TGTGCCAGCAGTTACTCCGTCCCTCACGACACTGAAGCTTTCTTT; cdr3_aa: CASSYSVPHDTEAFF
v_call: TRBV6-2/TRBV6-3; j_call: TRBJ2-1; clone_size: .; d_call: .; cdr3_nt: TGTGCCAGCAGTCCAGCTTCGTGGACCTACAATGAGCAGTTCTTC; cdr3_aa: CASSPASWTYNEQFF
v_call: TRBV6-5; j_call: TRBJ1-1; clone_size: .; d_call: .; cdr3_nt: TGTGCCAGCAGTTACAGGGCGGACACTGAAGCTTTCTTT; cdr3_aa: CASSYRADTEAFF
v_call: TRBV5-1; j_call: TRBJ2-5; clone_size: .; d_call: TRBD2; cdr3_nt: TGCGCCAGCAGCTCGTCTAGCGGGGAAGAGACCCAGTACTTC; cdr3_aa: CASSSSSGEETQYF
v_call: TRBV7-9; j_call: TRBJ2-7; clone_size: .; d_call: TRBD1; cdr3_nt: TGTGCCAGCAGCTTAGCGGACAGGGGGATTTCCGTCGAGCAGTACTTC; cdr3_aa: CASSLADRGISVEQYF
v_call: TRBV18; j_call: TRBJ1-2; clone_size: .; d_call: .; cdr3_nt: TGTGCCAGCTCACCAGTAGCTGACAATGGCTACACCTTC; cdr3_aa: CASSPVADNGYTF
v_call: TRBV9; j_call: TRBJ2-1; clone_size: .; d_call: .; cdr3_nt: TGTGCCAGCAGCGTAGCTCTCAGGAAGGATGAGCAGTTCTTC; cdr3_aa: CASSVALRKDEQFF
v_call: TRBV15; j_call: TRBJ2-3; clone_size: .; d_call: .; cdr3_nt: TGTGCCACCAGCAAAGGGGGGGGAGCGGTCACAGATACGCAGTATTTT; cdr3_aa: CATSKGGGAVTDTQYF
v_call: TRBV7-8; j_call: TRBJ2-7; clone_size: .; d_call: .; cdr3_nt: TGTGCCAGCAGCTTAGCCGCAGGTAGCTACGAGCAGTACTTC; cdr3_aa: CASSLAAGSYEQYF
v_call: TRBV3-1/TRBV3-2; j_call: TRBJ1-2; clone_size: .; d_call: .; cdr3_nt: TGTGCCAGCAGCTACTCAGGGGATCGAAACTATGGCTACACCTTC; cdr3_aa: CASSYSGDRNYGYTF
v_call: TRBV6-2/TRBV6-3; j_call: TRBJ1-5; clone_size: .; d_call: .; cdr3_nt: TGTGCCAGCAGCGACTGGGGGGTCAATCAGCCCCAGCATTTT; cdr3_aa: CASSDWGVNQPQHF
v_call: TRBV11-2; j_call: TRBJ2-1; clone_size: once; d_call: .; cdr3_nt: TGTGCCAGCAGCTTAATGGCAGGGGGGTACAATGAGCAGTTCTTC; cdr3_aa: CASSLMAGGYNEQFF
v_call: TRBV13; j_call: TRBJ2-3; clone_size: .; d_call: .; cdr3_nt: TGTGCCAGCAGCTCGGACCGTAGAGGAGATACGCAGTATTTT; cdr3_aa: CASSSDRRGDTQYF
v_call: TRBV29-1; j_call: TRBJ2-7; clone_size: .; d_call: TRBD1; cdr3_nt: TGCAGCGTTCCCGGACAGGGGCCGGGCGAGCAGTACTTC; cdr3_aa: CSVPGQGPGEQYF
v_call: TRBV5-1; j_call: TRBJ1-5; clone_size: .; d_call: .; cdr3_nt: TGCGCCAGCCCCGGAGGGGAAGGGAATCAGCCCCAGCATTTT; cdr3_aa: CASPGGEGNQPQHF
v_call: TRBV30; j_call: TRBJ1-2; clone_size: .; d_call: .; cdr3_nt: TGTGCCTTCCATCGCCGGTCCTTAAACTATGGCTACACCTTC; cdr3_aa: CAFHRRSLNYGYTF
v_call: TRBV28; j_call: TRBJ1-6; clone_size: .; d_call: .; cdr3_nt: TGTGCCAGCAGTGACCCCCGGGACCTTTATTTACCCTATAATTCACCCCTCCACTTT; cdr3_aa: CASSDPRDLYLPYNSPLHF
v_call: TRBV6-2/TRBV6-3; j_call: TRBJ2-2; clone_size: .; d_call: .; cdr3_nt: TGTGCCAGCAGTTACGCTACCCCCGGGGAGCTGTTTTTT; cdr3_aa: CASSYATPGELFF
v_call: TRBV5-1; j_call: TRBJ2-2; clone_size: .; d_call: .; cdr3_nt: TGCGCCAGCAGCTTGGCTGGGGGAGTGCTCACCGGGGAGCTGTTTTTT; cdr3_aa: CASSLAGGVLTGELFF